This T cell receptor beta chain derives from a study of T cell responses to AZD1222 COVID-19 vaccine. This table comes from immunoSEQ multiplex PCR, and its TCRdb copy is limited to in-frame clones, with some not included. The table has over 45,000 clones, roughly 80% seen once. CDR3 length: 15 amino acids. Germline CDR1 SNHLY, CDR2 FYNNEI. The ends were cut back, 2 bases at V and 2 bases at J, with 13 bases in the middle. The sequencing here drew on peripheral blood, taken on day 0 of AZD1222 vaccination. The V and J genes are TRBV2 and TRBJ2-7; D may be TRBD1 (5 bases). The source is an adult in good health. As DNA, the CDR3 is TGTGCCAGCAGTGAAAGGCAGTCGACAGCCTACGAGCAGTACTTC. It yields the protein CASSERQSTAYEQYF.